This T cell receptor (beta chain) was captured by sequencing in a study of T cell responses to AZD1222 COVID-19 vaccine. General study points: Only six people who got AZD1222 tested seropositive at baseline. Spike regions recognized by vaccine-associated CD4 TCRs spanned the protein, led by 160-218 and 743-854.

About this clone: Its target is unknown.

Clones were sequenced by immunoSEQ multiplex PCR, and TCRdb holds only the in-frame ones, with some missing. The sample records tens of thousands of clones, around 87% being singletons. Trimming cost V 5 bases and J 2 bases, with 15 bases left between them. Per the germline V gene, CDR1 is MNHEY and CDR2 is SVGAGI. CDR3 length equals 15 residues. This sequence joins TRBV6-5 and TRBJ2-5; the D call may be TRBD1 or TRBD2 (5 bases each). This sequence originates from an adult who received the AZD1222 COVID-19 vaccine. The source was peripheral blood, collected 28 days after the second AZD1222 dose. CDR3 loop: CASSPVVGAQETQYF. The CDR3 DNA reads TGTGCCAGCAGTCCCGTGGTCGGGGCACAAGAGACCCAGTACTTC.